The 17 T cell receptor beta chains below come from one sample, sequenced in a study of CXCR3-negative and CXCR3-positive naive CD8 T cells. It was by 5' RACE with UMI labels that the TRB cDNA libraries were prepared. Each CDR3 protein gets one entry in TCRdb, which reprocessed the 5' RACE reads and gives no DNA. Recorded for this sample: 43,000 or so distinct CDR3 sequences. Sequencing was carried out using memory CD8+ T cells from blood. Receptor source: a human donor in good health. Some clones in this sample may be carry-over from other donors' samples.

This sequence joins TRBV12-3 or TRBV12-4 and TRBJ2-2; the D call of TRBD1 rests on TCRdb alone, since no DNA is present to check it. The CDR3 consists of 14 residues. The CDR3 loop reads CASSERPGVRELFF.

V usage is TRBV21-1 and J usage is TRBJ2-1; TCRdb calls TRBD1, which cannot be checked without DNA. TRBV21-1 is assigned pseudogene status. This CDR3 is built from 15 residues. CDR3 in amino acids: CASSNWGQAPHEQFF.

The chain carries TRBV29-1 and TRBJ1-3. CDR1 is SQVTM and CDR2 is ANQGSEA in the germline V gene. CDR3 length: 15 amino acids. CDR3 sequence: CSVEDSANSGNTIYF.

This chain joins TRBV27 and TRBJ2-1. CDR1 and CDR2 (germline): MNHEY, SMNVEV (reference sequence). The CDR3 sequence is 15 residues long. The CDR3 sequence is CASNYLDSSYNEQFF.

J is TRBJ1-1 and V is TRBV9; TCRdb's D gene call, TRBD1, goes unchecked for lack of DNA. This CDR3 spans 17 amino acids. Germline V CDR1 and CDR2: SGDLS, YYNGEE. CDR3 residues: CASSVGVTGGIGTEAFF.

The chain couples TRBV20-1 to TRBJ2-1; TCRdb's D call, TRBD1, is unchecked because there is no DNA. From germline, CDR1 is DFQATT and CDR2 SNEGSKA (reference sequence). The CDR3 extends over 14 amino acids. The CDR3 region is CSEKGLWGYNEQFF.

This chain uses TRBV5-1 with TRBJ1-2. The CDR3 is made up of 12 amino acids. Germline V gene lookup returns CDR1 SGHRS and CDR2 YFSETQ. CDR3 sequence reads: CASSLEGKGYTF.

The rearrangement links TRBV7-8 to TRBJ2-7; TCRdb's D call of TRBD1 is untestable without DNA. The CDR3 has 13 amino acids. CDR1 and CDR2 (germline): SGHVS, FQNEAQ. CDR3: CASTPGTGYEQYF.

This rearrangement joins TRBV11-3 to TRBJ2-7. The CDR3 consists of 11 residues. The V gene's germline CDR1 is SGHNT and CDR2 YENEEA. CDR3 sequence reads: CASSLGLEQYF.

This chain joins TRBV29-1 and TRBJ1-2. Germline lookup yields CDR1 SQVTM and CDR2 ANQGSEA. CDR3 length: 14 residues. The CDR3 loop reads CSVELAVDPYGYTF.

The genes are TRBV20-1 and TRBJ1-2. Per the germline V gene, CDR1 is DFQATT and CDR2 is SNEGSKA (reference sequence). The CDR3 contains 11 residues. CDR3 protein: CSAREVYGYTF.

This clonotype is labeled medium-sized based on frequency. The genes are TRBV6-4 and TRBJ2-1; the D call of TRBD2 rests on TCRdb alone, since no DNA is present to check it. CDR1 is MRHNA, CDR2 SNTAGT, per germline. The CDR3 covers 16 residues. The CDR3 spells CASSDSAAGSYNEQFF.

This chain joins TRBV20-1 and TRBJ2-2. Germline V gene lookup returns CDR1 DFQATT and CDR2 SNEGSKA (reference sequence). The CDR3 extends over 11 amino acids. CDR3 residues: CSARFTGELFF.

The chain joins TRBV28 to TRBJ1-1; as DNA is missing, the TRBD1 call by TCRdb cannot be tested. The CDR3 sequence is 12 residues long. Germline V gives CDR1 MDHEN, CDR2 SYDVKM. CDR3 in amino acids: CASSLDSSEAFF.

This chain uses TRBV5-5 with TRBJ2-1; the D gene TCRdb calls, TRBD1, cannot be checked with no DNA. Germline CDR1 is SGHKS and CDR2 is YYEKEE (reference sequence). This CDR3 region has 14 residues. CDR3 in amino acids: CASSETRWGGEQFF.

CDR3 region: CASSLGTGGDQPQHF. The chain recombines TRBV5-8 with TRBJ1-5; the D gene TCRdb calls, TRBD1, cannot be checked with no DNA. The CDR3 length is 15 residues. CDR1 is SGHTS, CDR2 YDEGEE, per germline.

The genes are TRBV5-6 and TRBJ2-7. The V gene's germline CDR1 is SGHDT and CDR2 YYEEEE. This CDR3 comprises 12 residues. The CDR3 loop reads CASSLRWDEQYF.